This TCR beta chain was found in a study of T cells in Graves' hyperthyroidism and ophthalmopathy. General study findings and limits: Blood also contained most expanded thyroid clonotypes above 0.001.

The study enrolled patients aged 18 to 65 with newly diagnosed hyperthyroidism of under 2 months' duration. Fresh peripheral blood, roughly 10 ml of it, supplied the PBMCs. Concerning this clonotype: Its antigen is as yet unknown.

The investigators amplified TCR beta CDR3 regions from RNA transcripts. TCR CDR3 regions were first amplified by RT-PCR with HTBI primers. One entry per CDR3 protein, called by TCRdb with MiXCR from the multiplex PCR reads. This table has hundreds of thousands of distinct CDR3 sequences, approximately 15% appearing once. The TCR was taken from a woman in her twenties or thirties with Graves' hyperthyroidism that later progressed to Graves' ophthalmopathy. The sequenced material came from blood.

CDR3 region: CAITDGGTSGGGDEQFF. DNA of the CDR3: TGTGCCATCACCGACGGGGGGACTAGCGGGGGAGGGGATGAGCAGTTCTTC. The chain joins TRBV10-3 to TRBJ2-1, with 14 bases identical to TRBD2. This CDR3 is built from 17 residues. V shed 7 bases and J 8 bases; nucleotides not matched to a gene: 13. Looked up from germline, CDR1 is ENHRY and CDR2 is SYGVKD.